These 30 T cell receptor beta chains were all obtained from the same sample, sequenced in a study of response to subunit inactivated influenza vaccine. Via MiXCR, TCRdb re-called the RT-PCR reads, giving one row per CDR3 protein. Among around 490,000 distinct CDR3 sequences listed, about 7.6% were seen once. Specimen: PBMCs from blood, collected 23 to 25 months after vaccination. These TCRs come from a man between 50 and 69 years old who received an inactivated influenza vaccine.

There are many counts of this clonotype. The gene calls are TRBV7-2 and TRBJ1-5; perhaps TRBD1 as D (5 bases). V was pared by 3 bases and J by 6 bases, with 15 bases between. Germline V CDR1 and CDR2: SGHTA, FQGNSA. CDR3 length: 15 residues. CDR3 loop: CASSFRSGKGQPQHF. The CDR3 region has the DNA TGTGCCAGCAGCTTTCGTTCAGGGAAGGGTCAGCCCCAGCATTTT.

This clonotype has more than one count but fewer than ten. The V call is TRBV6-1, the J call TRBJ1-2, with 7 nucleotides matching TRBD1. The length of the CDR3 is 12 residues. V was pared by 8 bases and J by 3 bases, with 3 bases of the junction left unmatched. Germline V gene lookup returns CDR1 MNHNS and CDR2 SASEGT. The CDR3 bases are TGTGCCAGCCTTAGGGGGCACTATGGCTACACCTTC. This translates into CASLRGHYGYTF.

The V call is TRBV28, the J call TRBJ2-5; D is possibly TRBD1 (6 bases). CDR1 MDHEN and CDR2 SYDVKM come from the germline V gene. Trimming cost V 4 bases and J 2 bases, with 17 bases left between them. CDR3 length: 16 residues. CDR3 DNA: TGTGCCAGCAGTTCAAGGGGGAGAGGGGTACAAGAGACCCAGTACTTC. Translation: CASSSRGRGVQETQYF.

This clonotype was counted many times. This sequence joins TRBV28 and TRBJ2-3, with 9 bases that match TRBD1. The CDR3 totals 15 residues. Unmatched junction bases numbered 7, after V lost 3 bases and J lost 6 bases. Germline V gene data show CDR1 as MDHEN and CDR2 as SYDVKM. CDR3 sequence reads: CASSFPGQGSDTQYF. In DNA form, the CDR3 reads TGTGCCAGCAGTTTCCCGGGACAGGGCTCGGATACGCAGTATTTT.

The chain combines TRBV15 with TRBJ2-1; 11 nucleotides match TRBD2. The trim removed 8 bases at V and 8 bases at J, leaving 8 bases unmatched. The CDR3 loop spans 14 amino acids. Germline lookup yields CDR1 LNHNV and CDR2 YYDKDF (reference sequence). CDR3 protein: CATVRTSGGYEQFF. CDR3 nucleotide sequence: TGTGCCACCGTAAGAACTAGCGGGGGTTATGAGCAGTTCTTC.

This clonotype was seen repeatedly, ten times or more. The genes are TRBV11-3 and TRBJ2-3; no firm D call. The germline V gene has CDR1 SGHNT and CDR2 YENEEA. The CDR3 extends over 12 amino acids. V shed 5 bases and J shed 7 bases, with 10 bases lying between them. DNA of the CDR3: TGTGCCAGCAGCGCCAACTTAAATACGCAGTATTTT. Translating it yields CASSANLNTQYF.

Only a few counts were recorded for this clonotype. The V gene is TRBV15, the J gene TRBJ2-2; 9 nucleotides agree with TRBD2. The CDR3 is 17 amino acids. Germline values: CDR1 LNHNV, CDR2 YYDKDF (reference sequence). The ends lost 6 bases at V and 0 bases at J; junction bases unmatched: 8. Here the CDR3 reads CATSPGLATANTGELFF. Written as DNA, the CDR3 is TGTGCCACCAGTCCAGGACTAGCGACCGCGAACACCGGGGAGCTGTTTTTT.

This clonotype was picked up a small number of times. The chain has TRBV7-9 and TRBJ2-1; maybe TRBD1 (5 bases). V lost 5 bases and J 1 base, leaving 9 bases between the germline ends. Germline-derived CDR1 and CDR2 are SEHNR and FQNEAQ (reference sequence). CDR3 size: 14 residues. The CDR3 spells CASSRQQSYNEQFF. The CDR3 DNA reads as TGTGCCAGCAGCCGACAGCAGTCCTACAATGAGCAGTTCTTC. Using reference TRBV7-9 and TRBJ2-1 for the parts outside the CDR3, the full variable domain is DTGVSQNPRHKITKRGQNVTFRCDPISEHNRLYWYRQTLGQGPEFLTYFQNEAQLEKSRLLSDRFSAERPKGSFSTLEIQRTEQGDSAMYLCASSRQQSYNEQFFGPGTRLTVL.

This clonotype occurred a few times. V and J are TRBV11-2 and TRBJ2-1; 16 nucleotides align to TRBD2. V shed 5 bases, J shed 9 bases, and the junction held 7 bases outside the gene matches. The CDR3 spans 16 residues. CDR1 is SGHAT and CDR2 is FQNNGV in the germline V gene. DNA for the CDR3: TGTGCCAGCAGCCCCGGGACTAGCGGGGGGGCCGGTGAGCAGTTCTTC. It encodes CASSPGTSGGAGEQFF.

This clonotype was observed many times. The rearrangement uses TRBV7-2 and TRBJ1-5; D gene uncertain. V lost 7 bases and J lost 7, with 14 bases in between. The CDR3 loop spans 13 amino acids. Germline V gene data show CDR1 as SGHTA and CDR2 as FQGNSA. CDR3 nucleotide sequence: TGTGCCAGCAAATTAGAGGCGGGCCAGCCCCAGCATTTT. Protein product: CASKLEAGQPQHF.

At least ten counts were recorded for this clonotype. The chain carries TRBV12-3 or TRBV12-4 and TRBJ2-5; TRBD1 aligns across 8 bases. V lost 5 bases to trimming and J lost 6 bases; unmatched junction nucleotides: 11. CDR3 length: 15 amino acids. The CDR3 bases are TGTGCCAGCAGTCTGACAGGGGCGCGTCCTCAGACCCAGTACTTC. Protein product: CASSLTGARPQTQYF.

This clonotype was detected only once. The rearrangement uses TRBV7-2 and TRBJ1-5; tentative D call: TRBD1 (5 bases). CDR1 and CDR2 from the germline V gene are SGHTA and FQGNSA. The CDR3 runs to 17 residues. V lost 1 base to trimming and J lost 6 bases, with 19 bases between them. The CDR3 DNA sequence: TGTGCCAGCAGCTTAGTGGAAGGGGCTGGGACGGGTCAGCCCCAGCATTTT. Amino acid sequence: CASSLVEGAGTGQPQHF.

V gene TRBV2 combines with J gene TRBJ2-1; 10 nucleotides match TRBD2. The CDR3 loop spans 15 amino acids. The germline V gene has CDR1 SNHLY and CDR2 FYNNEI. V shed 3 bases and J 6 bases; nucleotides not matched to a gene: 5. In nucleotides, the CDR3 is TGTGCCAGCAGTGAGGAGCGGGAGGGCGCCAATGAGCAGTTCTTC. Its translation: CASSEEREGANEQFF.

In DNA, the CDR3 is TGTGCCAGCAGCCCTCAGACAGGCGAGACTGAAGCTTTCTTT. Protein product: CASSPQTGETEAFF. This chain joins TRBV11-2 and TRBJ1-1; perhaps TRBD1 as D (6 bases). The CDR3 covers 14 residues. Trimming took off 5 bases at V and 5 bases at J, with 15 bases between the two ends. Germline CDR1 reads SGHAT; CDR2 reads FQNNGV.

This clonotype was seen repeatedly, ten times or more. J is TRBJ2-1 and V is TRBV12-3 or TRBV12-4, with D possibly being TRBD2 (6 bases). The CDR3 consists of 16 residues. The V gene lost 8 bases and the J gene lost 6 bases, with 23 bases spanning the gap. The DNA of the CDR3 is TGTGCCAGCGTTTTCCTCGTCGGGGGAGACGGCAATGAGCAGTTCTTC. Encoded protein: CASVFLVGGDGNEQFF.

This clonotype was counted at least ten times. The genes are TRBV5-1 and TRBJ2-1; either TRBD1 or TRBD2 may supply D (6 bases each). V dropped 0 bases and J dropped 2 bases, with 12 bases sitting between them. Per germline, CDR1 SGHRS and CDR2 YFSETQ. The CDR3 sequence is 16 residues long. This CDR3 is CASSLETGAAYNEQFF. The CDR3 DNA sequence: TGCGCCAGCAGCTTGGAGACGGGGGCTGCCTACAATGAGCAGTTCTTC. The variable domain in full, with the rest retrieved from reference TRBV5-1 and TRBJ2-1, is KAGVTQTPRYLIKTRGQQVTLSCSPISGHRSVSWYQQTPGQGLQFLFEYFSETQRNKGNFPGRFSGRQFSNSRSEMNVSTLELGDSALYLCASSLETGAAYNEQFFGPGTRLTVL.

This sequence joins TRBV6-1 and TRBJ1-6; 7 positions agree with TRBD1. Germline lookup yields CDR1 MNHNS and CDR2 SASEGT. This CDR3 contains 15 residues. J gave up 3 bases and V 7 bases, and 6 bases lay outside the gene matches. The CDR3 protein is CASNKGTDYNSPLHF. CDR3 bases: TGTGCCAGCAATAAAGGGACAGACTATAATTCACCCCTCCACTTT.

This clonotype was seen repeatedly, ten times or more. V is TRBV5-6 and J is TRBJ2-7; D could derive from TRBD1 or TRBD2 (5 bases each). The CDR3 spans 15 residues. V lost 1 base to trimming and J lost 3 bases, with 14 bases between them. Germline V gene data show CDR1 as SGHDT and CDR2 as YYEEEE. The CDR3, as DNA: TGTGCCAGCAGCTTGAGGGGTCTAGCTTTCTACGAGCAGTACTTC. As protein: CASSLRGLAFYEQYF.

The rearrangement links TRBV6-1 to TRBJ2-7, with 14 positions matching TRBD2. V lost 2 bases, J lost 4 bases, and 7 bases stayed unmatched. The CDR3 has 17 amino acids. CDR1 is MNHNS, CDR2 SASEGT, per germline. This chain's CDR3 is CASSEHAGTSGSYEQYF. CDR3 sequence (DNA): TGTGCCAGCAGTGAACATGCCGGGACTAGCGGGAGTTACGAGCAGTACTTC.

This clonotype showed up many times. The chain recombines TRBV6-1 with TRBJ2-1, with 11 bases identical to TRBD1. The V gene's germline CDR1 is MNHNS and CDR2 SASEGT. The CDR3 totals 16 residues. The V segment lost 6 bases and the J segment 7 bases; nucleotides outside the gene matches: 11. The CDR3 DNA reads as TGTGCCAGCAGCAAACGGACAGGGGGCGCGGGAAATGAGCAGTTCTTC. This gives the protein CASSKRTGGAGNEQFF.

This clonotype was observed many times. The CDR3, as DNA: TGCAGCGTTGGACAGAATCAGCCCCAGCATTTT. This translates into CSVGQNQPQHF. The chain joins TRBV29-1 to TRBJ1-5, with D possibly being TRBD1 (5 bases). Germline values: CDR1 SQVTM, CDR2 ANQGSEA. V was cut by 4 bases and J by 4 bases, with 5 bases left in between. CDR3 length: 11 residues.

This clonotype was counted many times. This chain links TRBV10-3 with TRBJ1-3; D remains ambiguous. Between the trimmed V and J ends, which lost 4 bases and 3 bases, there was a span of 4 bases. From germline, CDR1 is ENHRY and CDR2 SYGVKD. The CDR3 runs 12 residues. DNA of the CDR3: TGTGCCATCAGTGTCGGTGGAAACACCATATATTTT. Translation: CAISVGGNTIYF.

This clonotype was seen repeatedly, ten times or more. V usage is TRBV29-1 and J usage is TRBJ2-7; 7 bases are shared with TRBD1. Germline V lookup: CDR1 SQVTM, CDR2 ANQGSEA. V lost 1 base to trimming and J lost 2 bases; unmatched junction nucleotides: 2. The CDR3 loop spans 13 amino acids. CDR3 DNA sequence: TGCAGCGTTGAAGGGACAGGAACCTACGAGCAGTACTTC. This sequence encodes CSVEGTGTYEQYF.

The chain recombines TRBV7-9 with TRBJ1-4, with D maybe TRBD1 (6 bases). Per germline, CDR1 SEHNR and CDR2 FQNEAQ (reference sequence). The germline V and J ends were trimmed by 1 base and 8 bases, with 14 bases remaining between them. The CDR3 is 15 residues long. CDR3 nucleotides: TGTGCCAGCAGCTTAGTGACAGGTCGGGTCGAAAAACTGTTTTTT. This gives the protein CASSLVTGRVEKLFF.

The rearrangement links TRBV5-4 to TRBJ1-1; 10 bases agree with TRBD1. The ends lost 4 bases at V and 4 bases at J; junction bases unmatched: 7. The CDR3 totals 15 residues. Germline loops: CDR1 SGHNT, CDR2 YYREEE (reference sequence). This CDR3 is CASSGKDRGSTEAFF. In DNA, the CDR3 is TGTGCCAGCAGCGGGAAGGACAGGGGGTCCACTGAAGCTTTCTTT.

The table lists this clonotype with many counts. The V and J genes are TRBV6-2 or TRBV6-3 and TRBJ1-1; the D gene is possibly TRBD1 (5 bases). The V gene's germline CDR1 is MNHEY and CDR2 SVGEGT. Trimming cost V 7 bases and J 5 bases, with 23 bases left between them. CDR3 length: 16 amino acids. The CDR3 is CASIRFPPGRRTEAFF. In DNA, the CDR3 is TGTGCCAGCATTCGGTTTCCCCCGGGACGTAGGACTGAAGCTTTCTTT.

Note on this clonotype: This may arise from a read error, as a much more abundant clone is one base away. The chain has TRBV28 and TRBJ1-3; a possible D gene is TRBD1 (6 bases). Germline V gives CDR1 MDHEN, CDR2 SYDVKM. The length of the CDR3 is 16 residues. The CDR3 DNA follows: TGTGCCAGCAGTTTTATCGGTGCAGGGGCTGGAAACACCATGTATTTT. This translates into CASSFIGAGAGNTMYF.

Only a few counts were recorded for this clonotype. CDR3 protein: CASSTPSGGNEQFF. The CDR3 DNA sequence: TGTGCCAGCAGCACCCCGTCGGGGGGCAATGAGCAGTTCTTC. This chain links TRBV5-4 with TRBJ2-1; 7 bases agree with TRBD2. The CDR3 extends over 14 amino acids. V dropped 4 bases and J dropped 6; count of bases not matched to a gene: 7. CDR1 and CDR2 (germline): SGHNT, YYREEE (reference sequence).

The V call is TRBV20-1, the J call TRBJ2-3, with D possibly TRBD2 on 6 matching bases. Between the trimmed V and J ends, which lost 3 bases and 4 bases, there was a span of 14 bases. The germline V gene encodes CDR1 DFQATT and CDR2 SNEGSKA (reference sequence). This CDR3 has 14 residues. The CDR3 protein is CSARIGREADTQYF. Written as DNA, the CDR3 is TGCAGTGCTAGGATCGGCAGGGAGGCAGATACGCAGTATTTT.

This clonotype was counted at least ten times. The chain joins TRBV4-1 to TRBJ2-7; D gene ambiguous. CDR3 length equals 11 residues. The germline V gene encodes CDR1 MGHRA and CDR2 YSYEKL. V was cut by 0 bases and J by 5 bases, with 2 bases left in between. CDR3 residues: CASSQDHEQYF. The CDR3 bases are TGCGCCAGCAGCCAAGATCACGAGCAGTACTTC.